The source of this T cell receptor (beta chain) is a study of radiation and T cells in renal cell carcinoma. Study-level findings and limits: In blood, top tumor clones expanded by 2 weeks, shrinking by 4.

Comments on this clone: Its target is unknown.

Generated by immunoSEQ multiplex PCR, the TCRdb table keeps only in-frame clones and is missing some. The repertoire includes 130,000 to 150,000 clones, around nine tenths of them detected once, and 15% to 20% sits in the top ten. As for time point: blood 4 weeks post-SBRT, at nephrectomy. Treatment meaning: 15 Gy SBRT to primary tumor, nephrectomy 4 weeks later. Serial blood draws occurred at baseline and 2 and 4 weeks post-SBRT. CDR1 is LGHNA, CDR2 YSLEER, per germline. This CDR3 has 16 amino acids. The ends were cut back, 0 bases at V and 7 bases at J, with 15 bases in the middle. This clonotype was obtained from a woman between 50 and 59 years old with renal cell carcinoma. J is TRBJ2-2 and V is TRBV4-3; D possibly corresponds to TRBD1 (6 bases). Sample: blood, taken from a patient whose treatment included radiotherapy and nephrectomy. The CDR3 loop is CASSQDPRGQGGELFF. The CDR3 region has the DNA TGCGCCAGCAGCCAAGACCCCAGGGGTCAGGGCGGGGAGCTGTTTTTT.